This T cell receptor (beta chain) originates from a study of CD8 T cells in ankylosing spondylitis. Study-wide results and caveats: Roughly eight highly homologous variants made up a TCR beta motif, and this motif appeared characteristic of ankylosing spondylitis blood.

The V and J ends lost 1 base and 4 bases respectively, with 16 bases between them. The CDR3 loop spans 16 amino acids. Per the germline V gene, CDR1 is LGHNA and CDR2 is YSLEER. On this clonotype: Its specificity is unknown.

TCRdb recomputed calls from the 5' RACE reads with MiXCR, one row per CDR3 protein. The sample records about 210,000 distinct CDR3 sequences, around 7.9% being singletons. The TCR originated in a male donor with ankylosing spondylitis. Sequenced sample: blood, either unsorted or a sorted T cell fraction (not recorded which). This chain connects TRBV4-3 to TRBJ2-5, with D hard to call. The CDR3 loop is CASSQGFGSRLETQYF. DNA for the CDR3: TGCGCCAGCAGCCAAGGATTTGGAAGTAGGCTAGAGACCCAGTACTTC.